This is a list of T cell receptor beta chains from one sample in a study of blood T cells in healthy people across ages. TCRdb processed the 5' RACE reads anew with MiXCR; each CDR3 protein has one entry. The data show 700,000 to 900,000 distinct CDR3 sequences, roughly 53% seen once. The specimen was blood. Receptor source: a man of 80 years or more in good health. The CDR3 runs from the conserved cysteine through the conserved F or W. The D gene is left open where the match is weak. Some rows have no size entry. The others give once, few or many, or a class for an expanded clone.

D gene: TRBD2
V gene: TRBV7-3
J gene: TRBJ2-5
clone size: few
CDR3 protein: CASSLIPGGQETQYF
CDR3 DNA: TGTGCCAGCAGCTTAATCCCGGGGGGGCAAGAGACCCAGTACTTC

D gene: TRBD1
V gene: TRBV20-1
J gene: TRBJ1-2
clone size: .
CDR3 protein: CSARGTGEVDGYTF
CDR3 DNA: TGCAGTGCTAGGGGAACAGGGGAAGTGGATGGCTACACCTTC

D gene: .
V gene: TRBV20-1
J gene: TRBJ2-1
clone size: .
CDR3 protein: CSARDQQWFF
CDR3 DNA: TGCAGTGCTAGGGACCAGCAATGGTTCTTC

D gene: TRBD1
V gene: TRBV10-3
J gene: TRBJ2-7
clone size: few
CDR3 protein: CAISDVDRAYEQYF
CDR3 DNA: TGTGCCATCAGTGATGTGGACAGGGCGTACGAGCAGTACTTC

D gene: TRBD2
V gene: TRBV12-5
J gene: TRBJ2-1
clone size: .
CDR3 protein: CAGGRGTSGFYEQFF
CDR3 DNA: TGTGCTGGTGGCCGTGGGACTAGCGGATTCTATGAGCAGTTCTTC

D gene: TRBD1
V gene: TRBV18
J gene: TRBJ1-2
clone size: few
CDR3 protein: CASSRLTGEGYTF
CDR3 DNA: TGTGCCAGCTCCCGTCTGACAGGGGAAGGCTACACCTTC

D gene: .
V gene: TRBV25-1
J gene: TRBJ1-6
clone size: .
CDR3 protein: CASSSGSYSPLHF
CDR3 DNA: TGTGCCAGCAGTTCCGGGTCCTATTCACCCCTCCACTTT

D gene: TRBD1
V gene: TRBV27
J gene: TRBJ1-5
clone size: .
CDR3 protein: CASSFLGQANQPQHF
CDR3 DNA: TGTGCCAGCAGTTTTTTGGGACAGGCTAATCAGCCCCAGCATTTT

D gene: TRBD2
V gene: TRBV28
J gene: TRBJ2-7
clone size: few
CDR3 protein: CASSRASGRDEQYF
CDR3 DNA: TGTGCCAGCAGTCGGGCTAGCGGGAGAGACGAGCAGTACTTC

D gene: TRBD2
V gene: TRBV7-9
J gene: TRBJ2-7
clone size: .
CDR3 protein: CASSLFSGRAENYEQYF
CDR3 DNA: TGTGCCAGCAGCTTATTTAGCGGGAGGGCCGAAAACTACGAGCAGTACTTC

D gene: TRBD2
V gene: TRBV12-3/TRBV12-4
J gene: TRBJ2-1
clone size: .
CDR3 protein: CASSRLAASYNEQFF
CDR3 DNA: TGTGCCAGCAGCCGACTAGCGGCTAGCTACAATGAGCAGTTCTTC

D gene: .
V gene: TRBV27
J gene: TRBJ2-1
clone size: .
CDR3 protein: CASRPNFRSRDEQFF
CDR3 DNA: TGTGCCAGCAGACCTAACTTCAGGTCCCGCGATGAGCAGTTCTTC

D gene: .
V gene: TRBV10-3
J gene: TRBJ2-7
clone size: .
CDR3 protein: CAISEVILYYEQYF
CDR3 DNA: TGTGCCATCAGTGAGGTAATCCTCTACTACGAGCAGTACTTC

D gene: .
V gene: TRBV4-2
J gene: TRBJ1-4
clone size: .
CDR3 protein: CASSRSQEVVEKLFF
CDR3 DNA: TGTGCCAGCAGCCGCTCACAGGAAGTCGTTGAAAAACTGTTTTTT

D gene: .
V gene: TRBV12-3/TRBV12-4
J gene: TRBJ2-3
clone size: few
CDR3 protein: CASSDQEAWEDTQYF
CDR3 DNA: TGTGCCAGCAGCGATCAAGAGGCCTGGGAAGATACGCAGTATTTT

D gene: TRBD1
V gene: TRBV28
J gene: TRBJ2-7
clone size: .
CDR3 protein: CASSSWDRAYEQYF
CDR3 DNA: TGTGCCAGCAGTTCCTGGGACAGGGCGTACGAGCAGTACTTC

D gene: TRBD1
V gene: TRBV6-6
J gene: TRBJ2-5
clone size: once
CDR3 protein: CASSLGQGGQTQYF
CDR3 DNA: TGTGCCAGCAGTCTTGGACAGGGGGGGCAGACCCAGTACTTC

D gene: TRBD2
V gene: TRBV10-3
J gene: TRBJ2-1
clone size: .
CDR3 protein: CAISEDRTSGFYNEQFF
CDR3 DNA: TGTGCCATCAGTGAGGACCGGACTAGCGGCTTTTACAATGAGCAGTTCTTC

D gene: .
V gene: TRBV5-1
J gene: TRBJ2-6
clone size: .
CDR3 protein: CASSLGGTSHVLTF
CDR3 DNA: TGCGCCAGCAGCTTGGGGGGGACCTCCCACGTCCTGACTTTC

D gene: .
V gene: TRBV10-3
J gene: TRBJ1-2
clone size: once
CDR3 protein: CAISDGSSSNYGYTF
CDR3 DNA: TGTGCCATCAGTGACGGAAGTTCTTCTAACTATGGCTACACCTTC

D gene: TRBD1
V gene: TRBV10-3
J gene: TRBJ2-7
clone size: few
CDR3 protein: CAISENRGSNYEQYF
CDR3 DNA: TGTGCCATCAGTGAAAACAGGGGCTCCAACTACGAGCAGTACTTC

D gene: .
V gene: TRBV6-1
J gene: TRBJ2-6
clone size: few
CDR3 protein: CASSGGGLGANVLTF
CDR3 DNA: TGTGCCAGCAGTGGAGGAGGCTTGGGGGCCAACGTCCTGACTTTC

D gene: .
V gene: TRBV14
J gene: TRBJ2-7
clone size: .
CDR3 protein: CASSLVHGIETEQYF
CDR3 DNA: TGTGCCAGCAGTCTAGTCCACGGGATTGAAACGGAGCAGTACTTC

D gene: .
V gene: TRBV20-1
J gene: TRBJ1-4
clone size: .
CDR3 protein: CSAIEPVTNEKLFF
CDR3 DNA: TGCAGTGCCATAGAACCCGTGACTAATGAAAAACTGTTTTTT

D gene: .
V gene: TRBV29-1
J gene: TRBJ1-4
clone size: few
CDR3 protein: CSVEGDGRGKLFF
CDR3 DNA: TGCAGCGTTGAAGGGGACGGTCGCGGGAAACTGTTTTTT

D gene: TRBD2
V gene: TRBV12-3/TRBV12-4
J gene: TRBJ2-3
clone size: few
CDR3 protein: CASSLLAEHRYAYF
CDR3 DNA: TGTGCCAGCAGTTTGCTAGCGGAGCACAGATACGCGTATTTT

D gene: TRBD1
V gene: TRBV12-3/TRBV12-4
J gene: TRBJ2-3
clone size: few
CDR3 protein: CASSAGTGYTDTQYF
CDR3 DNA: TGTGCCAGCAGTGCCGGGACAGGGTACACAGATACGCAGTATTTT

D gene: .
V gene: TRBV9
J gene: TRBJ2-7
clone size: .
CDR3 protein: CASSVGGTASYEQYF
CDR3 DNA: TGTGCCAGCAGCGTAGGCGGGACAGCATCCTACGAGCAGTACTTC

D gene: .
V gene: TRBV10-3
J gene: TRBJ1-1
clone size: .
CDR3 protein: CAIALGPRETNTEAFF
CDR3 DNA: TGTGCCATCGCTTTGGGACCCAGGGAGACGAACACTGAAGCTTTCTTT

D gene: TRBD1
V gene: TRBV20-1
J gene: TRBJ2-4
clone size: .
CDR3 protein: CSARGQGAAKNIQYF
CDR3 DNA: TGCAGTGCTAGGGGACAGGGGGCAGCCAAAAACATTCAGTACTTC

D gene: TRBD1
V gene: TRBV12-3/TRBV12-4
J gene: TRBJ2-1
clone size: .
CDR3 protein: CASSSGGYYNEQFF
CDR3 DNA: TGTGCCAGCAGTTCAGGGGGCTACTACAATGAGCAGTTCTTC

D gene: .
V gene: TRBV20-1
J gene: TRBJ2-3
clone size: .
CDR3 protein: CRDAPLGGGPPPDTQYF
CDR3 DNA: TGCAGAGATGCCCCATTGGGCGGAGGCCCCCCCCCAGATACGCAGTATTTT

D gene: .
V gene: TRBV28
J gene: TRBJ2-6
clone size: .
CDR3 protein: CASSRISGANVLTF
CDR3 DNA: TGTGCCAGCAGCCGGATATCTGGGGCCAACGTCCTGACTTTC

D gene: TRBD1
V gene: TRBV9
J gene: TRBJ2-1
clone size: .
CDR3 protein: CASSISTGKGTNEQFF
CDR3 DNA: TGTGCCAGCAGCATCTCGACAGGGAAGGGCACCAATGAGCAGTTCTTC

D gene: .
V gene: TRBV12-3/TRBV12-4
J gene: TRBJ2-7
clone size: few
CDR3 protein: CASSLSTQGGGEQYF
CDR3 DNA: TGTGCCAGCAGTTTGTCGACACAGGGAGGAGGCGAGCAGTACTTC

D gene: .
V gene: TRBV9
J gene: TRBJ2-1
clone size: .
CDR3 protein: CASSVDSGPYNEQFF
CDR3 DNA: TGTGCCAGCAGCGTAGACAGCGGACCATACAATGAGCAGTTCTTC

D gene: .
V gene: TRBV11-2
J gene: TRBJ2-6
clone size: few
CDR3 protein: CASSLPRTGGSSGANVLTF
CDR3 DNA: TGTGCCAGCAGCTTACCCCGGACCGGGGGCAGCTCTGGGGCCAACGTCCTGACTTTC

D gene: TRBD1
V gene: TRBV7-3
J gene: TRBJ2-1
clone size: .
CDR3 protein: CASSYTGGSGSNEQFF
CDR3 DNA: TGTGCCAGCAGCTATACAGGGGGATCGGGGTCCAATGAGCAGTTCTTC

D gene: TRBD2
V gene: TRBV25-1
J gene: TRBJ2-1
clone size: .
CDR3 protein: CASRLAGGDKEQFF
CDR3 DNA: TGTGCCAGCAGATTAGCGGGAGGGGACAAGGAGCAGTTCTTC

D gene: .
V gene: TRBV10-3
J gene: TRBJ1-3
clone size: .
CDR3 protein: CATDGRASGNTIYF
CDR3 DNA: TGTGCCACCGACGGACGGGCCTCTGGAAACACCATATATTTT

D gene: .
V gene: TRBV21-1
J gene: TRBJ2-7
clone size: .
CDR3 protein: CASSQPVPPYEQYF
CDR3 DNA: TGTGCCAGCAGCCAACCTGTCCCTCCCTACGAGCAGTACTTC

D gene: .
V gene: TRBV15
J gene: TRBJ2-3
clone size: .
CDR3 protein: CATSRDSGQSAKDTQYF
CDR3 DNA: TGTGCCACCAGCAGAGATAGTGGGCAGTCGGCGAAAGATACGCAGTATTTT

D gene: TRBD2
V gene: TRBV29-1
J gene: TRBJ2-1
clone size: few
CDR3 protein: CSVETSGVYNEQFF
CDR3 DNA: TGCAGCGTCGAAACTAGCGGGGTCTACAATGAGCAGTTCTTC

D gene: TRBD2
V gene: TRBV7-8
J gene: TRBJ2-7
clone size: .
CDR3 protein: CASSLALSSGSSYEQYF
CDR3 DNA: TGTGCCAGCAGCTTAGCGCTTTCTAGCGGGAGTTCCTACGAGCAGTACTTC

D gene: TRBD1
V gene: TRBV27
J gene: TRBJ2-7
clone size: .
CDR3 protein: CASSLTGNLPYEQYF
CDR3 DNA: TGTGCCAGCAGTCTGACAGGGAATCTTCCCTACGAGCAGTACTTC

D gene: .
V gene: TRBV11-2
J gene: TRBJ2-7
clone size: .
CDR3 protein: CASSFTRGVDEQYF
CDR3 DNA: TGTGCCAGCAGCTTTACGAGAGGGGTGGATGAGCAGTACTTC

D gene: .
V gene: TRBV12-3/TRBV12-4
J gene: TRBJ2-1
clone size: .
CDR3 protein: CASSFLRGQYNEQFF
CDR3 DNA: TGTGCCAGCAGTTTCTTGCGGGGTCAGTACAATGAGCAGTTCTTC

D gene: .
V gene: TRBV5-1
J gene: TRBJ2-1
clone size: .
CDR3 protein: CASSPRARVNEQFF
CDR3 DNA: TGCGCCAGCAGCCCACGGGCCAGGGTTAATGAGCAGTTCTTC

D gene: TRBD2
V gene: TRBV24-1
J gene: TRBJ2-5
clone size: .
CDR3 protein: CATSDLASSGETQYF
CDR3 DNA: TGTGCCACCAGTGATTTGGCGTCTAGCGGGGAGACCCAGTACTTC

D gene: TRBD1
V gene: TRBV7-2
J gene: TRBJ2-3
clone size: few
CDR3 protein: CASSLAGTAEDTQYF
CDR3 DNA: TGTGCCAGCAGCCTAGCCGGGACAGCTGAAGATACGCAGTATTTT

D gene: TRBD2
V gene: TRBV2
J gene: TRBJ2-3
clone size: .
CDR3 protein: CAFLGGRALDTQYF
CDR3 DNA: TGTGCCTTCCTGGGCGGGAGGGCCTTAGATACGCAGTATTTT

D gene: .
V gene: TRBV7-2
J gene: TRBJ2-1
clone size: .
CDR3 protein: CASNTVGGFDEQFF
CDR3 DNA: TGTGCCAGCAACACGGTAGGGGGATTCGATGAGCAGTTCTTC

D gene: .
V gene: TRBV5-1
J gene: TRBJ1-2
clone size: .
CDR3 protein: CASSGGHGDDYTF
CDR3 DNA: TGCGCCAGCAGCGGGGGACACGGGGATGACTACACCTTC

D gene: .
V gene: TRBV7-9
J gene: TRBJ1-2
clone size: once
CDR3 protein: CASSLDVKTNTF
CDR3 DNA: TGTGCCAGCAGCTTAGATGTCAAGACGAACACCTTC